This TCR beta chain was obtained from a study of shared clonotypes between healthy human individuals. As for the study in general: Donors had three CD4 naive, three CD4 memory, two CD8 naive and one CD8 memory plate apiece. General observations from the study: Few donors limited the genetic and exposure-history diversity represented. Blood alone was sampled, and tissue repertoires likely differ. Lower generation probabilities were found for non-shared clonotypes than for those shared by all four donors.

As concerns this clone: What it binds is not known.

The germline gives CDR1 SGHRS, CDR2 YFSETQ. This CDR3 comprises 12 residues. The V gene lost 5 bases and the J gene lost 5 bases, with 7 bases spanning the gap. Measured with immunoSEQ multiplex PCR; TCRdb has only the in-frame clones, and not every one. The table lists some 1 million clones, about 70% of them singletons. The V gene is TRBV5-1, the J gene TRBJ1-4, with D unresolved. The sequence was obtained from a man between 18 and 35 years old in good health. Sequencing was carried out using memory CD4+ T cells sorted from blood. Regarding subset: CD45RA-negative fraction. CDR3 in amino acids: CASRAENEKLFF. The CDR3 DNA is TGCGCCAGCAGGGCAGAAAATGAAAAACTGTTTTTT.